This TCR beta chain was found in a study of identical twins (dated by TCRdb to 2016 to 2017). General notes on the study: To test whether fetal clonotypes persist, this study deep-sequenced TCR alpha and beta repertoires from monozygotic twins, from unrelated adults of various ages, and from cord blood. To rule out contamination, replicate twin experiments were performed at different times with different library preparation protocols.

The method behind the library was 5' RACE. Instrument used: Illumina HiSeq 2000. Template switching added a universal primer binding site, and the final cDNA carried a unique molecular identifier that allowed TCR cDNA molecules to be counted accurately. Specific primers in the conserved constant-segment region were used to synthesize first-strand cDNA for the TCR alpha and beta chains. To control for contamination, every cDNA library carried two barcodes: a SMART-Mk sample barcode plus Illumina barcodes. TruSeq adapter sequences, together with Illumina sample barcodes, were added in two successive PCR steps. Sequencing of the TCR alpha and beta cDNA libraries was done on the Illumina HiSeq platform using custom primers. On the authors' methods: Raw reads were processed with MiGEC to extract unique molecular identifiers, and MiXCR was used to determine CDR3 positions. For each individual, recombination models were inferred using an EM algorithm with the repgenHMM and IGoR tools. Shared clonotype analysis was performed with the tcR package in R, normalizing sharing by the product of cloneset sizes. Out-of-frame nonproductive sequences were analyzed to study raw recombination free of thymic and clonal selection effects. TCRdb took the public reads, trimmed them with fastp at Q25, ran MiXCR for clone calling and kept in-frame beta chains. Rows are unified per CDR3 protein, each entry keeping the most common DNA and genes. TCRdb's processing, not the authors' own work, is the source of the V and J calls. The sample table lists under 250,000 distinct CDR3 sequences, 6% to 8% of them with a count of one. Clones ranked in the top ten supply roughly 5.4% of the sample.

V is cut by 8 bases and J by 6 bases, and the space between the germline ends is 11 bases. The CDR3 runs 11 residues from the cysteine to the valine. Only the CDR3 portion is preserved as DNA: 33 bases, with reading frame beginning at the first base. Per the germline V gene, SGHVS is the CDR1 and FQNEAQ is the CDR2. Here is what the overall study found, with its caveats: A weaker excess of twin sharing was found in beta out-of-frame sequences because the signal-to-noise ratio was lowered by fewer shared sequences. Because the same donors could not be followed over many years, the conclusions relied on cross-sectional statistical analysis. Zero-insertion analyses could be partly confounded by invariant T cells such as MAIT and iNKT, although diverse VJ usage argued against such confounding for most clonotypes. Abundant cord blood beta clonotypes carried fewer insertions; young adult naive repertoires showed a weaker similar trend, while memory repertoires showed none. In monozygotic twins, recombination models systematically underestimated out-of-frame TCR alpha sharing, but the models matched the sharing seen between unrelated individuals. Compared with coincidental sharing between unrelated individuals, an excess of low generation-probability sequences was observed among out-of-frame TCR alpha sequences shared between twins.

All donors were healthy Caucasians. Three pairs of female monozygotic twins, all aged roughly 18 to 29 years, were included in the twin cohort. Positive isolation kits from Invitrogen were used to isolate the CD4+ and CD8+ T cell populations. Details on this clonotype: Its binding antigen is unknown. No clone much larger than this one lies a single base away; base qualities are absent.

The same specimen was also included in a second study, on yellow fever vaccine responses in identical twins. As that second paper reports: The T cell response to vaccination in identical twins was reported by the authors to appear partly convergent and partly personalized. The study precisely tracked vaccine-responding T cell clones in identical twins.

This sequence was found in a woman aged 18-30 years in good health. The chain is encoded by TRBV7-8 joined to TRBJ2-7; matching of 5 bases hints at TRBD1 as the D gene. Sequencing was done on a sample of CD8+ T cells sorted from blood. CDR3 protein: CASSQGPEQYV. The DNA reads as follows: TGTGCCAGCTCCCAGGGCCCCGAGCAGTACGTC.